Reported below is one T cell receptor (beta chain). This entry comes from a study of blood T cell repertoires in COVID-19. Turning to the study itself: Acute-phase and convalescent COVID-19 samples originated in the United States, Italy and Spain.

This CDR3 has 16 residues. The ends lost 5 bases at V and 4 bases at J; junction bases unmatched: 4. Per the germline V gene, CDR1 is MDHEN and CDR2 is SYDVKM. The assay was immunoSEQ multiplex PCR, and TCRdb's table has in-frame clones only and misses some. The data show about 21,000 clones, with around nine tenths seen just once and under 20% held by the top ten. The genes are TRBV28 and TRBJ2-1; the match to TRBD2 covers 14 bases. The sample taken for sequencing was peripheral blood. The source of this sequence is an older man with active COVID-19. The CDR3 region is CASSRTSGRLYNEQFF. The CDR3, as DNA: TGTGCCAGCAGTCGGACTAGCGGGAGGCTTTACAATGAGCAGTTCTTC.